These T cell receptor beta chains were read from a single sample in a study of OX40 agonist ivuxolimab in advanced cancers. Profiled with immunoSEQ multiplex PCR; TCRdb holds only in-frame clones, not every one. The sample carries 30,000 to 45,000 clones, around 77% recorded once. The input for sequencing was CD4+ or CD8+ T cells sorted from blood, taken in a trial of the OX40 agonist ivuxolimab. The receptors shown here come from an adult with an advanced solid tumor such as melanoma, head and neck, liver or kidney cancer. The CDR3 runs from the conserved cysteine through the conserved F or W. A D gene is named only where the DNA matches it firmly. The listing skips clone size in some rows; elsewhere it reads once, few, many or a size class.

v_call: TRBV15; j_call: TRBJ2-7; clone_size: -; d_call: TRBD2; cdr3_nt: TGTGCCACCAGCAGAGGTCCGGGAGGCGCCTACGAGCAGTACTTC; cdr3_aa: CATSRGPGGAYEQYF
v_call: TRBV7-6; j_call: TRBJ2-7; clone_size: few; d_call: TRBD1; cdr3_nt: TGTGCCAGCAGCGACCTGACAGGGGGCAGCCTCTACGAGCAGTACTTC; cdr3_aa: CASSDLTGGSLYEQYF
v_call: TRBV7-2; j_call: TRBJ2-7; clone_size: few; d_call: -; cdr3_nt: TGTGCCAGCAGCCTGGAGGGCCCAACGTACGAGCAGTACTTC; cdr3_aa: CASSLEGPTYEQYF
v_call: TRBV6-6; j_call: TRBJ1-5; clone_size: -; d_call: TRBD1; cdr3_nt: TGTGCCAGCACCTCATTGGGACAGACTAATCAGCCCCAGCATTTT; cdr3_aa: CASTSLGQTNQPQHF
v_call: TRBV27; j_call: TRBJ2-1; clone_size: -; d_call: TRBD1; cdr3_nt: TGTGCCAGCAGTCCTGGGACAGGGGGCTCTGAGCAGTTCTTC; cdr3_aa: CASSPGTGGSEQFF
v_call: TRBV27; j_call: TRBJ1-1; clone_size: -; d_call: TRBD1; cdr3_nt: TGTGCCAGCAGTCGCCTCAGGACAGGACTCACTGAAGCTTTCTTT; cdr3_aa: CASSRLRTGLTEAFF
v_call: TRBV27; j_call: TRBJ1-4; clone_size: -; d_call: -; cdr3_nt: TGTGCCAGCAGTTTTAGGGGGGGAAAACTGTTTTTT; cdr3_aa: CASSFRGGKLFF
v_call: TRBV7-9; j_call: TRBJ2-1; clone_size: few; d_call: TRBD2; cdr3_nt: TGTGCCAGCAGCTTCCGACTAGCGGGAGGTTCCGACTCCTACAATGAGCAGTTCTTC; cdr3_aa: CASSFRLAGGSDSYNEQFF
v_call: TRBV4-2; j_call: TRBJ2-7; clone_size: -; d_call: -; cdr3_nt: TGTGCCAGCAGCCAAGAGTTGACTCCTTCTAACGAGCAGTACTTC; cdr3_aa: CASSQELTPSNEQYF
v_call: TRBV2; j_call: TRBJ2-7; clone_size: -; d_call: -; cdr3_nt: TGTGCCAGCAGTGAAGCGATGGCAGGGGGGTCCTACGAGCAGTACTTC; cdr3_aa: CASSEAMAGGSYEQYF
v_call: TRBV20-1; j_call: TRBJ1-1; clone_size: few; d_call: -; cdr3_nt: TGCAGTGCGGACTTGAGGGAAGCTTTCTTT; cdr3_aa: CSADLREAFF
v_call: TRBV10-2; j_call: TRBJ2-5; clone_size: few; d_call: TRBD1; cdr3_nt: TGCGCCAGCGGTCGGCCGGGACAGCTGGAGACCCAGTACTTC; cdr3_aa: CASGRPGQLETQYF
v_call: TRBV30; j_call: TRBJ2-5; clone_size: -; d_call: TRBD1; cdr3_nt: TGTGCCTGGAGGCCCACAGGGGGACAGACCCAGTACTTC; cdr3_aa: CAWRPTGGQTQYF
v_call: TRBV9; j_call: TRBJ2-1; clone_size: -; d_call: -; cdr3_nt: TGTGCCAGCAGCGTATCAGGGTCCGTGGGGAATGAGCAGTTCTTC; cdr3_aa: CASSVSGSVGNEQFF
v_call: TRBV2; j_call: TRBJ2-7; clone_size: -; d_call: -; cdr3_nt: TGTGCCAGCAGTGAAGAGAACAGATCCTACGAGCAGTACTTC; cdr3_aa: CASSEENRSYEQYF
v_call: TRBV27; j_call: TRBJ1-1; clone_size: -; d_call: -; cdr3_nt: TGTGCCAGCAGTTCCACCTGGGGGGGCCTTATGAACACTGAAGCTTTCTTT; cdr3_aa: CASSSTWGGLMNTEAFF
v_call: TRBV4-1; j_call: TRBJ2-7; clone_size: -; d_call: -; cdr3_nt: TGCGCCAGCAGCCAACGACAGGGACTAGGGAACGAGCAGTACTTC; cdr3_aa: CASSQRQGLGNEQYF